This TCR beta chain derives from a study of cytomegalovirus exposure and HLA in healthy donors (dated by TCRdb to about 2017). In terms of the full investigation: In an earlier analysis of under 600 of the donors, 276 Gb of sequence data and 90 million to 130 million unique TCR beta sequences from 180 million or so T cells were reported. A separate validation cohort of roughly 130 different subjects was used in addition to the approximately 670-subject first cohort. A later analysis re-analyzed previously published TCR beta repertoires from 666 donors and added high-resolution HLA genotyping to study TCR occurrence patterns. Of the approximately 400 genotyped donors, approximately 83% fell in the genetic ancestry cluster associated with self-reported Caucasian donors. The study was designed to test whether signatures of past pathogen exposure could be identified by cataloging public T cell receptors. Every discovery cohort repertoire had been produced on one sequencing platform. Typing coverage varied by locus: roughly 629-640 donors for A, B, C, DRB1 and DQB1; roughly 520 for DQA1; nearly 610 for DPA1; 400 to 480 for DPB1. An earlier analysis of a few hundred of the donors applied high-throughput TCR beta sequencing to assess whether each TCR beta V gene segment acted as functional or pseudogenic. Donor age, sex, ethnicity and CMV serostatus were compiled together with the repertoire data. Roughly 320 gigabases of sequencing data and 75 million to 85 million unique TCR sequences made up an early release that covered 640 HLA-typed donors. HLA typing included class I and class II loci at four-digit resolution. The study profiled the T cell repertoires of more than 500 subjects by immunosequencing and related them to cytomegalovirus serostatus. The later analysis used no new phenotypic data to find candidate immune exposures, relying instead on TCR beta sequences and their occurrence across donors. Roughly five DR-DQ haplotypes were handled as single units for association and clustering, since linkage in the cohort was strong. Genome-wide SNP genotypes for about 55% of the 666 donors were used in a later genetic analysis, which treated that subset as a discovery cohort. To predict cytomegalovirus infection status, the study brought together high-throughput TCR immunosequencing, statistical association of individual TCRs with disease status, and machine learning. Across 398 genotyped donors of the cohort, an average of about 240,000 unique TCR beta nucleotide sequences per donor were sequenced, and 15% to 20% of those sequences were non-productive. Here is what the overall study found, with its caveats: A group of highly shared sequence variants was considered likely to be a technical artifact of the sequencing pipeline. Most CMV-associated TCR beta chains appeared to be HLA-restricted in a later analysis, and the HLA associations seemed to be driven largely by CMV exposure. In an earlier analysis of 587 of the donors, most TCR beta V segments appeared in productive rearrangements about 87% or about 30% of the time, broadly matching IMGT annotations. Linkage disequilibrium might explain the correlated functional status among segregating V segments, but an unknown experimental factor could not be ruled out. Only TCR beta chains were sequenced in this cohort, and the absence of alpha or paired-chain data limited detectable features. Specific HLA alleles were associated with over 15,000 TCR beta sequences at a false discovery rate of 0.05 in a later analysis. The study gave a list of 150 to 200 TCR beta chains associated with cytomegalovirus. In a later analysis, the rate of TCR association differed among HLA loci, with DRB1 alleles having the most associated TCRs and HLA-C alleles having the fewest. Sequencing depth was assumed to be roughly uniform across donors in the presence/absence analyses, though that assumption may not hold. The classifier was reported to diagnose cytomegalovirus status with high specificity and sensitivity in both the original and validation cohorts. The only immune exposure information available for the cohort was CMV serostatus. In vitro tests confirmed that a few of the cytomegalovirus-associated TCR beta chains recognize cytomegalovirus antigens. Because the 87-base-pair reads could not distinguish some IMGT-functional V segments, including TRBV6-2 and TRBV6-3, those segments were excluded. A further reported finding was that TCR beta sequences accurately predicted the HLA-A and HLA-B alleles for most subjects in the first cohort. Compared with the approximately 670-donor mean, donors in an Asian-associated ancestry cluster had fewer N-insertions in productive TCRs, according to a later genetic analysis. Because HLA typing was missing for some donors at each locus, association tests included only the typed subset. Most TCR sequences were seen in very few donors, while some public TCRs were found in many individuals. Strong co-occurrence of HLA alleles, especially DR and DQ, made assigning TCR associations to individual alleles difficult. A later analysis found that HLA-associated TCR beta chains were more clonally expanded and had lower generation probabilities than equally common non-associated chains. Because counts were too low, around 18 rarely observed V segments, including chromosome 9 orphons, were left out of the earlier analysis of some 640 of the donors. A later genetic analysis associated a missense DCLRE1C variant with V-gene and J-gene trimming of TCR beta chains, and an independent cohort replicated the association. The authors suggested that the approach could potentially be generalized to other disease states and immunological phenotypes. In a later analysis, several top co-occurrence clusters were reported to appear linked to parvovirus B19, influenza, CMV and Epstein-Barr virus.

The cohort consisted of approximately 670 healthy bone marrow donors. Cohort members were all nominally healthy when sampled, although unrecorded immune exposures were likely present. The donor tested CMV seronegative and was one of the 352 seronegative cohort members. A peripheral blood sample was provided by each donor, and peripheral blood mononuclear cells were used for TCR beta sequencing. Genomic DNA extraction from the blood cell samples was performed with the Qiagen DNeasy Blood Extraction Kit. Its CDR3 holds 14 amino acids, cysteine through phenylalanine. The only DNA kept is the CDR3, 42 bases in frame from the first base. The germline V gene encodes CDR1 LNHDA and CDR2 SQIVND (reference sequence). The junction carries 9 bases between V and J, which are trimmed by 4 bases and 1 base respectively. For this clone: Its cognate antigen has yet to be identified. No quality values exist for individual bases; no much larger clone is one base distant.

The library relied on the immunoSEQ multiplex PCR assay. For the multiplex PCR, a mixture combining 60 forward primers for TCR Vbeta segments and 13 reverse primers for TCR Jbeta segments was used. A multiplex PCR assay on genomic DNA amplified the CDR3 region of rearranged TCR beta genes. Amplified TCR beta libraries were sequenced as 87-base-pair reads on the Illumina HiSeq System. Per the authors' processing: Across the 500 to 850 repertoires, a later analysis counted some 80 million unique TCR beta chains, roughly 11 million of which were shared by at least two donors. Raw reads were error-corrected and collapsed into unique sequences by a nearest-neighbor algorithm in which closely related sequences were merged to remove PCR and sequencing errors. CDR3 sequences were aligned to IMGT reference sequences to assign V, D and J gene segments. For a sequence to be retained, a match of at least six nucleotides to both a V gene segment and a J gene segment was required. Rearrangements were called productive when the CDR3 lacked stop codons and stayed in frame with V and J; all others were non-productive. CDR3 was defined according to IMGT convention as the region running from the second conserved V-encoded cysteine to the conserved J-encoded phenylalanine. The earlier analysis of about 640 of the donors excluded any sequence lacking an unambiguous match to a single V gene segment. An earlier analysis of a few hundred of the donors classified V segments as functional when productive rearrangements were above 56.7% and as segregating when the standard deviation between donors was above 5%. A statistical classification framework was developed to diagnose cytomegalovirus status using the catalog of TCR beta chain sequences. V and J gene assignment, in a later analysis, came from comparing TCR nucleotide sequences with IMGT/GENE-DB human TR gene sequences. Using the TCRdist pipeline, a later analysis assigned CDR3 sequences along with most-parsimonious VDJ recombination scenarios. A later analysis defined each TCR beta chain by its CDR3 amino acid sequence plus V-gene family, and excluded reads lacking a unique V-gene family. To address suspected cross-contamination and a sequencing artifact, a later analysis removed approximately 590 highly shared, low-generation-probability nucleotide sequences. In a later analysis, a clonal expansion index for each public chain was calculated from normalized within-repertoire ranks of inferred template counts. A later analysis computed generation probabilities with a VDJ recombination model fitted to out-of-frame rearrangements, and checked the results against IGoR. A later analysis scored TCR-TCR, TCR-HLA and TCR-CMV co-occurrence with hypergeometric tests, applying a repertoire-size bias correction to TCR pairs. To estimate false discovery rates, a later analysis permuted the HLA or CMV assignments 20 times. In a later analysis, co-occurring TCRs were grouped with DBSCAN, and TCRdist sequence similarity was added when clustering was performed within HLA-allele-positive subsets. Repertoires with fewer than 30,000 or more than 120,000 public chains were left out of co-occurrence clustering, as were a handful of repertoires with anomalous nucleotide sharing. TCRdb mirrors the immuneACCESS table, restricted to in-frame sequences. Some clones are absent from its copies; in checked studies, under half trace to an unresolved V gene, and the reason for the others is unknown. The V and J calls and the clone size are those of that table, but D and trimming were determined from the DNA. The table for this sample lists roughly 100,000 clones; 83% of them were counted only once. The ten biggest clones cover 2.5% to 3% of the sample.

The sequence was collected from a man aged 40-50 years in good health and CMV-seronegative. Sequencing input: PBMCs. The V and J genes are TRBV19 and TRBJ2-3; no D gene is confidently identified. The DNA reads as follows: TGTGCCAGTAGTAACCTTCAGGGCACAGATACGCAGTATTTT. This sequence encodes CASSNLQGTDTQYF.